The 27 T cell receptor beta chains in this list originate from one sample, sequenced in a study of blood T cell repertoires in COVID-19. The repertoire was sequenced with immunoSEQ multiplex PCR; TCRdb's copy has only in-frame clones and lacks some. The sample has 200,000 to 250,000 clones, approximately 88% seen once. What was sequenced was PBMCs or T cells enriched from blood (not recorded which). These receptor sequences come from a young woman who had been exposed to COVID-19.

This chain connects TRBV3-1 (or the pseudogene TRBV3-2) to TRBJ2-3, with D perhaps TRBD2 (5 bases). In germline, CDR1 is LGHDT, CDR2 YNNKEL (reference sequence). The V end lost 1 base, the J end lost 3 bases, and 11 bases lay between the germline ends. This CDR3 comprises 15 residues. The CDR3 loop reads CASSQGGWETDTQYF. The CDR3 coding sequence is TGTGCCAGCAGCCAAGGAGGGTGGGAGACAGATACGCAGTATTTT.

The V gene is TRBV5-5, the J gene TRBJ2-1, with TRBD2 matching over 8 bases. This CDR3 region has 19 residues. Germline CDR1 and CDR2: SGHKS and YYEKEE (reference sequence). Trimming removed 5 bases from V and 4 bases from J; junction bases left unmatched: 20. CDR3 loop: CASSMAGGLGGSLYNEQFF. CDR3 nucleotides: TGTGCCAGCAGTATGGCGGGGGGTTTGGGTGGGTCTTTATACAATGAGCAGTTCTTC.

The V and J genes are TRBV7-8 and TRBJ1-2; 9 nucleotides match TRBD1. J was trimmed by 4 bases and V by 4 bases; bases with no gene match: 7. This CDR3 spans 15 amino acids. Germline lookup yields CDR1 SGHVS and CDR2 FQNEAQ. The DNA for the CDR3 is TGTGCCAGCAGCTCCACAGGGGGCCCGGGCTATGGCTACACCTTC. Translation: CASSSTGGPGYGYTF. Variable domain in full (rest from reference TRBV7-8 and TRBJ1-2): GAGVSQSPRYKVAKRGQDVALRCDPISGHVSLFWYQQALGQGPEFLTYFQNEAQLDKSGLPSDRFFAERPEGSVSTLKIQRTQQEDSAVYLCASSSTGGPGYGYTFGSGTRLTVV.

The gene calls are TRBV2 and TRBJ2-7; D is possibly TRBD1 (5 bases). Trimming pared 8 bases from V and 1 base from J, leaving 15 bases between. There are 14 residues in the CDR3. The germline V gene encodes CDR1 SNHLY and CDR2 FYNNEI. The CDR3 sequence: CASRQTPGSYEQYF. CDR3 bases: TGTGCCAGCCGACAGACTCCCGGGTCCTACGAGCAGTACTTC.

The genes are TRBV12-5 and TRBJ1-6; 7 nucleotides align to TRBD1. Germline CDR1 is LGHNT and CDR2 is FRNRAP. The CDR3 is made up of 17 amino acids. V trimming: 2 bases; J trimming: 0 bases; junction bases outside the gene matches: 4. CDR3 in DNA: TGTGCTAGTGGTTTGTATGCAGGGGGCTCCTATAATTCACCCCTCCACTTT. Protein product: CASGLYAGGSYNSPLHF.

V usage is TRBV5-4 and J usage is TRBJ2-2, with 8 bases lining up with TRBD2. With V trimmed by 2 bases and J by 3 bases, 3 bases remained unmatched. The CDR3 contains 15 residues. Germline CDR1 is SGHNT and CDR2 is YYREEE (reference sequence). CDR3 in amino acids: CASSLGAGDTGELFF. CDR3 sequence (DNA): TGTGCCAGCAGCTTAGGAGCGGGAGACACCGGGGAGCTGTTTTTT.

The chain carries TRBV4-1 and TRBJ2-7; perhaps TRBD1 as D (6 bases). This CDR3 comprises 15 residues. With 1 base removed from V and 2 bases from J, the gap between germline ends came to 12 bases. Looked up from germline, CDR1 is MGHRA and CDR2 is YSYEKL. The CDR3 DNA follows: TGCGCCAGCAGCCAAGCTGGGGGCGTAGCCTACGAGCAGTACTTC. It specifies CASSQAGGVAYEQYF.

The genes are TRBV2 and TRBJ2-1; the match to TRBD2 covers 10 bases. CDR3 length: 15 residues. Germline loops: CDR1 SNHLY, CDR2 FYNNEI. Unmatched junction bases numbered 9, after V lost 6 bases and J lost 7 bases. This CDR3 reads CASRLAGEFSNEQFF. CDR3 in DNA: TGTGCCAGCAGGCTAGCGGGAGAGTTCTCGAATGAGCAGTTCTTC.

The chain is built from TRBV18 and TRBJ1-6, with 9 bases matching TRBD1. This CDR3 region has 14 residues. J lost 10 bases, V lost 1 base, and 2 bases had no gene match. Germline V lookup: CDR1 KGHSH, CDR2 LQKENI. The CDR3 sequence is CASSPRDRDSPLHF. The DNA of the CDR3 is TGTGCCAGCTCACCACGGGACAGGGACTCACCCCTCCACTTT.

The chain is built from TRBV15 and TRBJ1-4, with D possibly matching TRBD1 (5 bases). CDR3 length equals 17 residues. Germline V CDR1 and CDR2: LNHNV, YYDKDF (reference sequence). V was clipped by 0 bases and J by 0 bases, with 11 bases between them. The CDR3 protein is CATSRETVLSTNEKLFF. CDR3 nucleotides: TGTGCCACCAGCAGAGAGACAGTCTTGTCAACTAATGAAAAACTGTTTTTT.

This chain links TRBV19 with TRBJ1-2; D might be TRBD1 (5 bases). CDR1 LNHDA and CDR2 SQIVND come from the germline V gene (reference sequence). V shed 4 bases and J shed 8 bases, with 14 bases lying between them. This CDR3 comprises 13 residues. The DNA of the CDR3 is TGTGCCAGTAGTACAGGGTCTTCGTGGGGCTACACCTTC. Protein sequence: CASSTGSSWGYTF.

The chain carries TRBV19 and TRBJ1-1; D perhaps matches TRBD1 (5 bases). CDR1 and CDR2 from the germline V gene are LNHDA and SQIVND (reference sequence). This CDR3 spans 15 amino acids. Deletions cut 6 bases from V and 0 bases from J, with 14 bases between. CDR3 region: CASSPYGRVNTEAFF. The CDR3 DNA follows: TGTGCCAGTAGCCCCTACGGCAGGGTGAACACTGAAGCTTTCTTT.

V usage is TRBV5-6 and J usage is TRBJ1-5; 8 bases map to TRBD1. CDR3 length equals 15 residues. CDR1 SGHDT and CDR2 YYEEEE come from the germline V gene. The V and J ends lost 0 bases and 5 bases, in that order; junction bases with no gene match: 4. CDR3 amino acids: CASSLGQGAYQPQHF. The CDR3 region has the DNA TGTGCCAGCAGCTTGGGTCAGGGGGCATATCAGCCCCAGCATTTT.

This rearrangement joins TRBV27 to TRBJ2-7; 10 positions agree with TRBD2. The germline CDR1 and CDR2 sequences are MNHEY and SMNVEV (reference sequence). V shed 6 bases and J 2 bases; nucleotides not matched to a gene: 4. The CDR3 loop spans 14 amino acids. The CDR3 loop reads CASSPLAGPYEQYF. In nucleotides, the CDR3 is TGTGCCAGCAGCCCACTAGCGGGACCCTACGAGCAGTACTTC.

This chain connects TRBV6-5 to TRBJ1-1; TRBD1 is a possible D gene (6 bases). The CDR3 spans 13 residues. CDR1 is MNHEY, CDR2 SVGAGI, per germline. The V end was cut by 4 bases, the J end by 6 bases, with 12 bases between. This CDR3 reads CASSFLGTSEAFF. The CDR3, as DNA: TGTGCCAGCAGTTTCCTCGGGACATCTGAAGCTTTCTTT.

CDR3: CASSPSTPGGQGEQYF. In nucleotides, the CDR3 is TGTGCCAGCAGTCCCAGTACTCCGGGGGGGCAAGGCGAGCAGTACTTC. The chain recombines TRBV28 with TRBJ2-7; 8 bases are shared with TRBD2. J lost 6 bases, V lost 5 bases, and 15 bases had no gene match. CDR1 is MDHEN, CDR2 SYDVKM, per germline. This CDR3 contains 16 residues.

This chain connects TRBV7-9 to TRBJ2-3, with 8 bases matching TRBD2. J lost 2 bases, V lost 0 bases, and 7 bases had no gene match. The CDR3 consists of 17 residues. From germline, CDR1 is SEHNR and CDR2 FQNEAQ (reference sequence). In DNA form, the CDR3 reads TGTGCCAGCAGCTTAGCGCGGAATAGCGGGGCCACAGATACGCAGTATTTT. As protein: CASSLARNSGATDTQYF.

The chain couples TRBV11-2 to TRBJ2-7, with 11 nucleotides matching TRBD2. The CDR3 consists of 15 residues. The V segment lost 1 base and the J segment 3 bases; nucleotides outside the gene matches: 2. Germline V gene lookup returns CDR1 SGHAT and CDR2 FQNNGV. DNA for the CDR3: TGTGCCAGCAGCTTAGGGCTAGCGGGAGGCTACGAGCAGTACTTC. Protein: CASSLGLAGGYEQYF.

The chain combines TRBV11-2 with TRBJ1-2; TRBD1 is a possible D gene (6 bases). The CDR3 is 16 residues long. Germline CDR1 and CDR2: SGHAT and FQNNGV. With 1 base removed from V and 8 bases from J, the gap between germline ends came to 20 bases. CDR3 in DNA: TGTGCCAGCAGCTTAGTAAGGGGGAAGCCACCCTACGGCTACACCTTC. Encoded protein: CASSLVRGKPPYGYTF.

This clone has only a few counts. The chain uses TRBV7-3 and TRBJ1-5; D perhaps matches TRBD1 (5 bases). Trimming stripped 1 base from V and 0 bases from J, with 25 bases between. The germline V gene encodes CDR1 SGHTA and CDR2 FQGTGA. This CDR3 region has 21 residues. CDR3 protein: CASSLIPANRDRLYSNQPQHF. The CDR3 DNA sequence: TGTGCCAGCAGCTTAATTCCAGCGAACCGAGACAGATTATATAGCAATCAGCCCCAGCATTTT. The whole variable domain, filled in from reference TRBV7-3 and TRBJ1-5, reads GAGVSQTPSNKVTEKGKYVELRCDPISGHTALYWYRQSLGQGPEFLIYFQGTGAADDSGLPNDRFFAVRPEGSVSTLKIQRTERGDSAVYLCASSLIPANRDRLYSNQPQHFGDGTRLSIL.

The chain links TRBV7-2 to TRBJ2-7, with D possibly TRBD2 on 6 matching bases. V lost 6 bases to trimming and J lost 4 bases, with 19 bases between them. The CDR3 extends over 15 amino acids. Germline V gene lookup returns CDR1 SGHTA and CDR2 FQGNSA. This CDR3 is CASSLNGGGKYEQYF. The CDR3 DNA sequence: TGTGCCAGCAGTCTAAACGGAGGAGGGAAATACGAGCAGTACTTC.

In DNA, the CDR3 is TGTGCCAGCAGCTTTTCTAGGTCCCTCTCCTATAATTCACCCCTCCACTTT. Translated: CASSFSRSLSYNSPLHF. The V gene is TRBV12-1, the J gene TRBJ1-6. TRBV12-1 is reported as a pseudogene. The CDR3 loop spans 17 amino acids.

The chain employs TRBV5-4 and TRBJ2-7, with D possibly being TRBD2 (6 bases). The CDR3 loop spans 14 amino acids. Germline V lookup: CDR1 SGHNT, CDR2 YYREEE (reference sequence). Trimming removed 3 bases from V and 3 bases from J, with 13 bases in between. CDR3 coding DNA: TGTGCCAGCAGCTCGCGGGGTGTCGACTACGAGCAGTACTTC. Translating it yields CASSSRGVDYEQYF.

The chain links TRBV19 to TRBJ2-2, with a possible D match to TRBD1 (6 bases). Looked up from germline, CDR1 is LNHDA and CDR2 is SQIVND (reference sequence). There are 14 residues in the CDR3. V was shortened by 6 bases and J by 6 bases, with 14 bases between the two germline ends. CDR3 sequence: CASSLKQGPGELFF. The CDR3 nucleotides read TGTGCCAGTAGCCTGAAACAGGGTCCCGGGGAGCTGTTTTTT. Complete variable domain (other parts from reference TRBV19 and TRBJ2-2): DGGITQSPKYLFRKEGQNVTLSCEQNLNHDAMYWYRQDPGQGLRLIYYSQIVNDFQKGDIAEGYSVSREKKESFPLTVTSAQKNPTAFYLCASSLKQGPGELFFGEGSRLTVL.

CDR3 DNA: TGTGCCAGTAGTATCCAGGGACTAGCGGGAGCAAGCTACAATGAGCAGTTCTTC. It yields the protein CASSIQGLAGASYNEQFF. The chain has TRBV19 and TRBJ2-1; 14 nucleotides align to TRBD2. This CDR3 contains 18 residues. The germline gives CDR1 LNHDA, CDR2 SQIVND (reference sequence). The V and J ends lost 3 bases and 3 bases, in that order; junction bases with no gene match: 7.

This clone was seen only a few times. This chain joins TRBV19 and TRBJ1-2, with 7 positions matching TRBD1. The CDR3 extends over 12 amino acids. V lost 11 bases, J lost 3 bases, and 6 bases stayed unmatched. Germline CDR1 and CDR2: LNHDA and SQIVND (reference sequence). The CDR3 loop is CAALQGDYGYTF. As DNA, the CDR3 is TGTGCCGCCCTTCAGGGGGACTATGGCTACACCTTC.

This clone has only one observation. The chain is built from TRBV9 and TRBJ2-3; D remains unclear. The germline V and J ends were trimmed by 0 bases and 1 base, with 9 bases remaining between them. The CDR3 sequence is 15 residues long. Germline V CDR1 and CDR2: SGDLS, YYNGEE. The CDR3 protein is CASSVVKIGTDTQYF. As DNA, the CDR3 is TGTGCCAGCAGCGTAGTAAAGATAGGCACAGATACGCAGTATTTT.